The 28 T cell receptor beta chains below were found in one sample sequenced in a study of shared T cell receptors in the human thymus (TCRdb year 2021). The method behind the library was the immunoSEQ multiplex PCR assay. The source is immuneACCESS, and TCRdb retained only in-frame sequences with V and J called. Part of the clones is not carried over; for the studies checked, unresolved V genes explain less than half of this, and the remainder is unexplained. Across this sample there are hundreds of thousands of clones, with more than 75% seen only once. Of the sample, around 0.012% is held by the ten largest clones. The same sample was also studied in work on human thymus T cells.

The specimen sequenced was thymocytes. The receptors stem from a boy under three years old with a congenital heart defect. Donor details come from another sample of the same person, matched by shared clones.

The rearrangement links TRBV27 to TRBJ2-3, with 12 bases fitting TRBD1. Germline loops: CDR1 MNHEY, CDR2 SMNVEV (reference sequence). After removal of 4 bases from V and 3 bases from J, the junction contained 5 bases not matched to a gene. The CDR3 loop spans 16 amino acids. CDR3 coding DNA: TGTGCCAGCAGTTCACCGGGACAGGGGGCAACAGATACGCAGTATTTT. Its translation is CASSSPGQGATDTQYF.

The chain combines TRBV12-5 with TRBJ1-2, with 10 bases lining up with TRBD1. CDR1 LGHNT and CDR2 FRNRAP come from the germline V gene. V was clipped by 5 bases and J by 6 bases; unmatched bases: 6. CDR3 length: 14 residues. CDR3 loop: CASGRTGGRDGYTF. CDR3 DNA sequence: TGTGCTAGTGGTCGGACAGGGGGGAGGGATGGCTACACCTTC. The whole variable domain, filled in from reference TRBV12-5 and TRBJ1-2, reads DARVTQTPRHKVTEMGQEVTMRCQPILGHNTVFWYRQTMMQGLELLAYFRNRAPLDDSGMPKDRFSAEMPDATLATLKIQPSEPRDSAVYFCASGRTGGRDGYTFGSGTRLTVV.

The chain couples TRBV7-2 to TRBJ2-5; tentatively, D is TRBD1 (8 bases). Trimming pared 5 bases from V and 3 bases from J, leaving 25 bases between. CDR1 SGHTA and CDR2 FQGNSA come from the germline V gene. The CDR3 sequence is 18 residues long. CDR3 nucleotide sequence: TGTGCCAGCAGCCGGGAGGCCCCCAGGACAGGGTGGGAAGAGACCCAGTACTTC. Amino acid sequence: CASSREAPRTGWEETQYF.

This chain uses TRBV4-3 with TRBJ2-3; a possible D gene is TRBD2 (6 bases). Germline V lookup: CDR1 LGHNA, CDR2 YSLEER. This CDR3 contains 17 residues. V lost 0 bases, J lost 1 base, and 14 bases lay in between. The CDR3 coding sequence is TGCGCCAGCAGCCAAGAGGCGTGGCCTAGCGGCACAGATACGCAGTATTTT. It yields the protein CASSQEAWPSGTDTQYF.

Turning to this clone: Other DNA variants within this sample encode the same CDR3. The chain carries TRBV28 and TRBJ2-7; TRBD1 might be the D (5 bases). The CDR3 sequence is 13 residues long. Germline V gene data show CDR1 as MDHEN and CDR2 as SYDVKM. Trimming removed 2 bases at V and 4 bases at J, with 9 bases between. CDR3 coding DNA: TGTGCCAGCAGTTTAAGGGGCACGTACGAGCAGTACTTC. Amino acids: CASSLRGTYEQYF.

This rearrangement joins TRBV5-3 to TRBJ2-6, with 8 bases aligning to TRBD1. TRBV5-3 is given ORF status, its function remaining uncertain. There are 18 residues in the CDR3. After removal of 0 bases from V and 0 bases from J, the junction contained 5 bases not matched to a gene. CDR3 amino acids: CARSLGVTGASGANVLTF. CDR3 nucleotide sequence: TGTGCCAGAAGCTTGGGCGTGACAGGGGCCTCTGGGGCCAACGTCCTGACTTTC.

The CDR3 DNA is TGCGCCAGCAGTCAACCCCCGACTCTCGAGCAGTACTTC. Residues: CASSQPPTLEQYF. The chain combines TRBV23-1 with TRBJ2-7; D gene unclear. TRBV23-1 counts as an open reading frame of uncertain function. Trimming pared 2 bases from V and 6 bases from J, leaving 11 bases between. CDR3 length: 13 amino acids.

This clone was seen more than once but under ten times. The chain carries TRBV11-3 and TRBJ2-1; TRBD2 agrees at 12 bases. Germline trimming cut 4 bases from V and 7 bases from J; bases unmatched to any gene: 11. This CDR3 is 17 amino acids long. Germline V CDR1 and CDR2: SGHNT, YENEEA. CDR3 residues: CASSSSPPGLAGNEQFF. The CDR3 DNA is TGTGCCAGCAGCTCATCACCCCCGGGACTAGCGGGTAATGAGCAGTTCTTC. The full variable domain, completed using reference TRBV11-3 and TRBJ2-1, is EAGVVQSPRYKIIEKKQPVAFWCNPISGHNTLYWYLQNLGQGPELLIRYENEEAVDDSQLPKDRFSAERLKGVDSTLKIQPAELGDSAVYLCASSSSPPGLAGNEQFFGPGTRLTVL.

The rearrangement uses TRBV30 and TRBJ2-3; 11 positions match TRBD1. The ends lost 5 bases at V and 0 bases at J; junction bases unmatched: 16. This CDR3 contains 19 residues. Germline V lookup: CDR1 GTSNPN, CDR2 SVGIG (reference sequence). CDR3: CAWSQATPGQGESTDTQYF. The CDR3 nucleotides are TGTGCCTGGTCCCAAGCAACCCCGGGACAGGGGGAGAGCACAGATACGCAGTATTTT. Together with reference TRBV30 and TRBJ2-3, the CDR3 gives the full variable domain: SQTIHQWPATLVQPVGSPLSLECTVEGTSNPNLYWYRQAAGRGLQLLFYSVGIGQISSEVPQNLSASRPQDRQFILSSKKLLLSDSGFYLCAWSQATPGQGESTDTQYFGPGTRLTVL.

The chain recombines TRBV6-1 with TRBJ2-7; 12 bases agree with TRBD2. With V trimmed by 4 bases and J by 5 bases, 6 bases remained unmatched. The germline V gene encodes CDR1 MNHNS and CDR2 SASEGT. The CDR3 sequence is 15 residues long. The CDR3 DNA sequence: TGTGCCAGCAGTGCCGGGACTAGCGGGTTCGACGAGCAGTACTTC. Its translation is CASSAGTSGFDEQYF.

The CDR3 spells CASSFPGQGRGEQYF. The CDR3 DNA reads TGTGCCAGCAGCTTTCCGGGACAGGGGAGGGGGGAGCAGTACTTC. The chain carries TRBV11-3 and TRBJ2-7; 10 bases map to TRBD1. Germline CDR1 is SGHNT and CDR2 is YENEEA. V lost 3 bases and J lost 7; bases outside the gene matches: 9. The CDR3 extends over 15 amino acids. The whole variable domain, filled in from reference TRBV11-3 and TRBJ2-7, reads EAGVVQSPRYKIIEKKQPVAFWCNPISGHNTLYWYLQNLGQGPELLIRYENEEAVDDSQLPKDRFSAERLKGVDSTLKIQPAELGDSAVYLCASSFPGQGRGEQYFGPGTRLTVT.

The V gene is TRBV7-9, the J gene TRBJ2-3, with D possibly being TRBD2 (5 bases). The V gene's germline CDR1 is SEHNR and CDR2 FQNEAQ (reference sequence). The CDR3 runs 17 residues. V lost 5 bases and J 7 bases, leaving 25 bases between the germline ends. CDR3 in amino acids: CASSPQYDTRGTNTQYF. The DNA of the CDR3 is TGTGCCAGCAGCCCACAATATGACACCCGGGGAACAAATACGCAGTATTTT.

This chain uses TRBV29-1 with TRBJ1-1, with TRBD1 matching 10 bases. The V gene end was trimmed by 4 bases and the J gene end by 5 bases; junction bases not matched to a gene: 4. Germline CDR1 reads SQVTM; CDR2 reads ANQGSEA. The CDR3 is made up of 13 amino acids. CDR3 sequence (DNA): TGCAGCGTTGTGGACAGGGGGTGGACTGAAGCTTTCTTT. Amino acid sequence: CSVVDRGWTEAFF.

V usage is TRBV15 and J usage is TRBJ1-4, with a possible D match to TRBD1 (5 bases). The CDR3 extends over 15 amino acids. V was trimmed by 3 bases and J by 5 bases, leaving 13 bases between them. Germline V gene data show CDR1 as LNHNV and CDR2 as YYDKDF (reference sequence). CDR3 nucleotides: TGTGCCACCAGCAGTCGGAGGGACGGAAATGAAAAACTGTTTTTT. It is translated as CATSSRRDGNEKLFF.

To note about this clone: The junction differs from germline at one of its ends, possibly a read error. The chain recombines TRBV28 with TRBJ2-7, with 7 nucleotides matching TRBD1. Germline assignment: CDR1 MDHEN and CDR2 SYDVKM. The CDR3 has 15 amino acids. DNA for the CDR3: TGTGCCAGCAGGGGACGGGACAGACCCTCCGACGAGCAGTACTTC. Its protein is CASRGRDRPSDEQYF.

This clone is a singleton in its sample. The chain is built from TRBV27 and TRBJ2-7, with 9 bases identical to TRBD2. This CDR3 comprises 13 residues. With 7 bases clipped from V and 3 bases from J, the junction kept 4 bases outside the gene matches. From germline, CDR1 is MNHEY and CDR2 SMNVEV (reference sequence). CDR3 coding DNA: TGTGCCAGCATGGCGGGAGGGGACTACGAGCAGTACTTC. Its translation: CASMAGGDYEQYF.

To note about this clone: Additional DNA sequences in this sample encode the identical CDR3. V is TRBV10-3 and J is TRBJ2-7, with D possibly being TRBD2 (5 bases). The CDR3 runs 13 residues. With 0 bases removed from V and 3 bases from J, the gap between germline ends came to 6 bases. Germline V lookup: CDR1 ENHRY, CDR2 SYGVKD. DNA of the CDR3: TGTGCCATCAGTGAGTCGGCGGGCTACGAGCAGTACTTC. It yields the protein CAISESAGYEQYF.

The sample holds a few counts of this clone. The chain joins TRBV4-3 to TRBJ2-1; tentative D call: TRBD2 (6 bases). Germline V gene sequence: CDR1 LGHNA, CDR2 YSLEER. With 1 base removed from V and 1 base from J, the gap between germline ends came to 23 bases. CDR3 length: 20 amino acids. The CDR3 is CASSQGNREPKSFSYNEQFF. CDR3 DNA: TGCGCCAGCAGCCAAGGCAACCGGGAGCCCAAGAGTTTTTCCTACAATGAGCAGTTCTTC.

As concerns this clone: This sample includes further DNA sequences coding for the same CDR3. The V and J genes are TRBV18 and TRBJ2-7, with 10 bases aligning to TRBD1. The germline V gene has CDR1 KGHSH and CDR2 LQKENI. The CDR3 contains 14 residues. V gave up 6 bases and J gave up 2 bases; unmatched junction bases: 4. The CDR3 protein is CASSPGQGTYEQYF. DNA of the CDR3: TGTGCCAGCTCTCCGGGACAGGGGACCTACGAGCAGTACTTC. Full variable domain (missing parts from reference TRBV18 and TRBJ2-7): NAGVMQNPRHLVRRRGQEARLRCSPMKGHSHVYWYRQLPEEGLKFMVYLQKENIIDESGMPKERFSAEFPKEGPSILRIQQVVRGDSAAYFCASSPGQGTYEQYFGPGTRLTVT.

The V gene is TRBV4-3, the J gene TRBJ2-3, with 9 bases identical to TRBD2. The CDR3 extends over 18 amino acids. Germline V gives CDR1 LGHNA, CDR2 YSLEER. J gave up 0 bases and V 1 base, and 8 bases lay outside the gene matches. CDR3 sequence: CASSQGPSGIPSTDTQYF. CDR3 bases: TGCGCCAGCAGCCAAGGCCCTAGCGGGATCCCGAGCACAGATACGCAGTATTTT.

V is TRBV28 and J is TRBJ1-4, with D hard to call. The V end lost 8 bases, the J end lost 4 bases, and 14 bases lay between the germline ends. CDR3 length: 14 residues. Germline V gives CDR1 MDHEN, CDR2 SYDVKM. CDR3 sequence (DNA): TGTGCCAGCTCCCAGTGGGGAGGTAATGAAAAACTGTTTTTT. Translating gives CASSQWGGNEKLFF.

V gene TRBV30 combines with J gene TRBJ2-1; D gene unclear. This CDR3 has 15 amino acids. V shed 3 bases and J shed 8 bases, with 20 bases lying between them. The germline V gene has CDR1 GTSNPN and CDR2 SVGIG (reference sequence). The CDR3 protein is CAWREGNRIGYEQFF. In DNA, the CDR3 is TGTGCCTGGAGAGAAGGTAACCGCATCGGGTATGAGCAGTTCTTC.

This clone was seen a few times. The chain joins TRBV18 to TRBJ2-7, with D tentatively TRBD2 (6 bases). This CDR3 region has 16 residues. The V end was cut by 3 bases, the J end by 0 bases, with 15 bases between. The germline V gene encodes CDR1 KGHSH and CDR2 LQKENI. The DNA of the CDR3 is TGTGCCAGCTCACCGTGGGAGGTAGCGCCCTCCTACGAGCAGTACTTC. It encodes CASSPWEVAPSYEQYF. The variable domain in full, with the rest retrieved from reference TRBV18 and TRBJ2-7, is NAGVMQNPRHLVRRRGQEARLRCSPMKGHSHVYWYRQLPEEGLKFMVYLQKENIIDESGMPKERFSAEFPKEGPSILRIQQVVRGDSAAYFCASSPWEVAPSYEQYFGPGTRLTVT.

CDR3 sequence: CASSQGLAGGTNEQFF. The CDR3 nucleotides are TGTGCCAGCAGCCAAGGATTAGCGGGAGGGACCAATGAGCAGTTCTTC. The chain combines TRBV4-2 with TRBJ2-1; 11 bases are a match to TRBD2. Looked up from germline, CDR1 is LGHNA and CDR2 is YNFKEQ. The CDR3 loop spans 16 amino acids. Trimming removed 1 base from V and 6 bases from J; junction bases left unmatched: 5.

The chain is built from TRBV18 and TRBJ2-5; 7 nucleotides align to TRBD1. CDR1 and CDR2 (germline): KGHSH, LQKENI. V lost 0 bases to trimming and J lost 3 bases; unmatched junction nucleotides: 10. The CDR3 has 17 residues. The CDR3 here is CASSPPGQPLREETQYF. The CDR3 nucleotides read TGTGCCAGCTCACCACCGGGACAGCCGCTTAGGGAAGAGACCCAGTACTTC.

The chain has TRBV30 and TRBJ1-1; TRBD1 might be the D (5 bases). The germline gives CDR1 GTSNPN, CDR2 SVGIG (reference sequence). This CDR3 comprises 13 residues. V was shortened by 4 bases and J by 0 bases, with 9 bases between the two germline ends. CDR3 loop: CAWNLQVNTEAFF. The CDR3 coding sequence is TGTGCCTGGAATCTACAGGTGAACACTGAAGCTTTCTTT.

Here the CDR3 reads CASSLASARGTQYF. The CDR3 region has the DNA TGTGCCAGCAGCTTAGCCAGCGCTCGGGGGACCCAGTACTTC. The rearrangement links TRBV7-9 to TRBJ2-5, with a weak D call TRBD2 (5 bases). The CDR3 is 14 amino acids. CDR1 and CDR2 (germline): SEHNR, FQNEAQ (reference sequence). V was clipped by 0 bases and J by 7 bases, with 12 bases between them.

This clone showed up just a few times. J is TRBJ2-3 and V is TRBV10-2, with 7 bases aligning to TRBD2. V was pared by 0 bases and J by 2 bases, with 2 bases of the junction left unmatched. CDR3 length equals 15 residues. The V gene's germline CDR1 is WSHSY and CDR2 SAAADI. CDR3 sequence: CASSESSGITDTQYF. Here the CDR3 DNA reads TGCGCCAGCAGTGAGTCAAGCGGGATCACAGATACGCAGTATTTT.